Listed here are 26 T cell receptor beta chains from one sample, sequenced in a study of T cell responses to AZD1222 COVID-19 vaccine. Assay used: immunoSEQ multiplex PCR; TCRdb lists only in-frame clones, some missing. The table includes 85,000 to 110,000 clones, 90% detected once. The specimen was peripheral blood, collected on day 0 of AZD1222 vaccination. The source is an adult in good health.

The chain combines TRBV7-9 with TRBJ1-4; no reliable D call. The V end lost 2 bases, the J end lost 0 bases, and 7 bases lay between the germline ends. Germline CDR1 is SEHNR and CDR2 is FQNEAQ (reference sequence). The CDR3 runs 15 residues. The CDR3 reads CASSLSGATNEKLFF. DNA for the CDR3: TGTGCCAGCAGCTTAAGCGGAGCAACTAATGAAAAACTGTTTTTT.

The rearrangement uses TRBV6-4 and TRBJ2-2, with TRBD2 matching 15 bases. V dropped 7 bases and J dropped 3; count of bases not matched to a gene: 6. This CDR3 is built from 17 residues. Germline V gene lookup returns CDR1 MRHNA and CDR2 SNTAGT. CDR3 in amino acids: CASMRTSGGAYTGELFF. The CDR3 bases are TGTGCCAGCATGCGGACTAGCGGGGGGGCATACACCGGGGAGCTGTTTTTT.

This clone was counted between two and nine times. V usage is TRBV5-1 and J usage is TRBJ1-2, with D possibly matching TRBD1 (6 bases). Germline lookup yields CDR1 SGHRS and CDR2 YFSETQ. The V and J ends lost 7 bases and 7 bases respectively, with 17 bases between them. The CDR3 extends over 13 amino acids. In nucleotides, the CDR3 is TGCGCCAGCCACCAAACAGGGCTTCGTGGCTACACCTTC. It specifies CASHQTGLRGYTF.

The chain uses TRBV7-2 and TRBJ1-5, with D unresolved. The CDR3 totals 12 residues. The germline V gene has CDR1 SGHTA and CDR2 FQGNSA. V was shortened by 5 bases and J by 7 bases, with 9 bases between the two germline ends. CDR3 coding DNA: TGTGCCAGCAGCCATTACTCCCAGCCCCAGCATTTT. It yields the protein CASSHYSQPQHF.

The chain recombines TRBV12-3 or TRBV12-4 with TRBJ1-1; D unclear. Trimming removed 0 bases from V and 8 bases from J, with 10 bases in between. The CDR3 spans 13 residues. The CDR3 region is CASSLAIEREAFF. The CDR3 region has the DNA TGTGCCAGCAGTTTAGCAATAGAAAGAGAAGCTTTCTTT.

V is TRBV7-9 and J is TRBJ1-6, with D unclear. Germline loops: CDR1 SEHNR, CDR2 FQNEAQ (reference sequence). The CDR3 contains 14 residues. The V and J ends lost 5 bases and 7 bases respectively, with 12 bases between them. Here the CDR3 reads CASSVGNPNSPLHF. In DNA, the CDR3 is TGTGCCAGCAGCGTGGGGAATCCCAATTCACCCCTCCACTTT. Combining the CDR3 with reference TRBV7-9 and TRBJ1-6 gives the whole variable domain DTGVSQNPRHKITKRGQNVTFRCDPISEHNRLYWYRQTLGQGPEFLTYFQNEAQLEKSRLLSDRFSAERPKGSFSTLEIQRTEQGDSAMYLCASSVGNPNSPLHFGNGTRLTVT.

The chain couples TRBV1 to TRBJ1-2. TRBV1 is classified as a pseudogene. The CDR3 runs 13 residues. The CDR3 reads CTSRAAGNYGYTF. CDR3 nucleotides: TGCACCAGCAGGGCCGCGGGGAACTATGGCTACACCTTC.

The J gene is TRBJ2-5, the V gene TRBV7-2, with a weak D call TRBD1 (7 bases). The CDR3 is 14 amino acids. Between the trimmed V and J ends, which lost 4 bases and 5 bases, there was a span of 14 bases. CDR1 is SGHTA and CDR2 is FQGNSA in the germline V gene. CDR3 bases: TGTGCCAGCAGCTACAGACCAGGGGGGGAGACCCAGTACTTC. Residues: CASSYRPGGETQYF.

V and J are TRBV19 and TRBJ1-3; 7 bases match TRBD1. The germline gives CDR1 LNHDA, CDR2 SQIVND (reference sequence). The CDR3 consists of 16 residues. V lost 5 bases to trimming and J lost 4 bases; unmatched junction nucleotides: 11. The CDR3 bases are TGTGCCAGTAGTCCCTCCGGGACAGTGCGGGGAAACACCATATATTTT. This encodes CASSPSGTVRGNTIYF.

The rearrangement links TRBV5-6 to TRBJ1-2; D uncertain. Trimming left V 4 bases short and J 8 bases short, with 21 bases between. The CDR3 contains 15 residues. Germline lookup yields CDR1 SGHDT and CDR2 YYEEEE. The CDR3: CASSPPMAKGRGYTF. Written as DNA, the CDR3 is TGTGCCAGCAGCCCTCCTATGGCCAAAGGGAGGGGCTACACCTTC.

The rearrangement links TRBV5-8 to TRBJ1-5; TRBD1 is a possible D gene (5 bases). The CDR3 totals 15 residues. Germline V lookup: CDR1 SGHTS, CDR2 YDEGEE. Trimming shortened V by 0 bases and J by 6 bases, and 13 bases separated the two germline ends. DNA of the CDR3: TGTGCCAGCAGCTTGGCCTGGCAGGGTGCTCAGCCCCAGCATTTT. As protein: CASSLAWQGAQPQHF.

The chain recombines TRBV4-3 with TRBJ2-6; perhaps TRBD2 as D (5 bases). The CDR3 has 17 residues. V gave up 2 bases and J gave up 1 base, with 12 bases separating them. CDR1 and CDR2 from the germline V gene are LGHNA and YSLEER. The CDR3 DNA sequence: TGCGCCAGCAGCCAAACTAGTTCGGGATCTGGGGCCAACGTCCTGACTTTC. It yields the protein CASSQTSSGSGANVLTF.

The chain combines TRBV24-1 with TRBJ1-2; TRBD1 might be the D (5 bases). CDR3 length: 17 residues. The germline gives CDR1 KGHDR, CDR2 SFDVKD. With 4 bases removed from V and 4 bases from J, the gap between germline ends came to 21 bases. The CDR3: CATSDAGLTTTIYGYTF. CDR3 coding DNA: TGTGCCACCAGTGACGCGGGACTAACGACAACGATCTATGGCTACACCTTC.

This clone was picked up one time. CDR3 nucleotides: TGTGCCAGCAGTCGCGGCGCCATGAACACTGAAGCTTTCTTT. It encodes CASSRGAMNTEAFF. The chain has TRBV3-1 (or the pseudogene TRBV3-2) and TRBJ1-1; D is unresolved. The germline gives CDR1 LGHDT, CDR2 YNNKEL (reference sequence). The CDR3 has 14 residues. V was pared by 6 bases and J by 0 bases, with 11 bases between.

The chain employs TRBV18 and TRBJ2-3, with 7 bases identical to TRBD1. CDR3 length: 15 residues. Germline V CDR1 and CDR2: KGHSH, LQKENI. V was pared by 4 bases and J by 2 bases, with 6 bases of the junction left unmatched. The CDR3 nucleotides are TGTGCCAGCTCACAACGGACAGGACCCACAGATACGCAGTATTTT. Translation: CASSQRTGPTDTQYF.

The V call is TRBV7-2, the J call TRBJ2-5; D perhaps matches TRBD2 (6 bases). The CDR3 runs 14 residues. Trimming took off 5 bases at V and 2 bases at J, with 12 bases between the two ends. The germline CDR1 and CDR2 sequences are SGHTA and FQGNSA. Written as DNA, the CDR3 is TGTGCCAGCAGCAAACACGGGACTCAAGAGACCCAGTACTTC. This sequence encodes CASSKHGTQETQYF.

The V gene is TRBV4-3, the J gene TRBJ1-4; a weak D match, TRBD1 (6 bases). Trimming cost V 2 bases and J 0 bases, with 10 bases left between them. The CDR3 spans 16 residues. Per germline, CDR1 LGHNA and CDR2 YSLEER. The CDR3 sequence: CASSQLRTATNEKLFF. CDR3 DNA: TGCGCCAGCAGCCAACTACGGACAGCAACTAATGAAAAACTGTTTTTT.

The chain combines TRBV28 with TRBJ1-2, with TRBD1 identical over 10 bases. The length of the CDR3 is 16 residues. The trim removed 2 bases at V and 3 bases at J, leaving 6 bases unmatched. Germline V CDR1 and CDR2: MDHEN, SYDVKM. Here the CDR3 reads CASSLHPGQGHYGYTF. In DNA, the CDR3 is TGTGCCAGCAGTTTACACCCGGGACAGGGGCACTATGGCTACACCTTC.

The chain joins TRBV29-1 to TRBJ1-1; 8 bases are a match to TRBD1. This CDR3 comprises 12 residues. Germline CDR1 reads SQVTM; CDR2 reads ANQGSEA. Trimming at V came to 7 bases and at J to 7 bases, leaving 8 bases not matched to a gene. CDR3 loop: CSGGIQGVEAFF. The CDR3 DNA reads as TGCAGCGGGGGTATACAGGGGGTTGAAGCTTTCTTT.

V is TRBV4-1 and J is TRBJ1-4; D not certain. Germline V gives CDR1 MGHRA, CDR2 YSYEKL. The CDR3 is 17 residues long. Trimming removed 0 bases at V and 4 bases at J, with 15 bases between. For the CDR3, the DNA is TGCGCCAGCAGCCAAGACGAGGGCCGCGACTATAATGAAAAACTGTTTTTT. This codes for CASSQDEGRDYNEKLFF.

CDR3 region: CASMASGGAGYTF. CDR3 bases: TGTGCCAGCATGGCTTCAGGGGGGGCCGGCTACACCTTC. The chain has TRBV6-5 and TRBJ1-2, with TRBD1 matching 7 bases. The CDR3 sequence is 13 residues long. The J segment lost 8 bases and the V segment lost 7 bases, leaving 10 bases of the junction unmatched. The germline V gene encodes CDR1 MNHEY and CDR2 SVGAGI.

The chain employs TRBV3-1 (or the pseudogene TRBV3-2) and TRBJ2-1; 7 bases match TRBD2. With 5 bases clipped from V and 3 bases from J, the junction kept 7 bases outside the gene matches. Per germline, CDR1 LGHDT and CDR2 YNNKEL (reference sequence). This CDR3 has 15 residues. CDR3 loop: CASSSRRGNYNEQFF. CDR3 nucleotides: TGTGCCAGCAGCTCCCGGCGGGGGAACTACAATGAGCAGTTCTTC.

The J gene is TRBJ2-7, the V gene TRBV7-9, with 7 bases lining up with TRBD2. Germline V gene lookup returns CDR1 SEHNR and CDR2 FQNEAQ (reference sequence). The CDR3 runs 15 residues. Losses at the gene ends were 4 bases for V and 1 base for J; bases not matched to a gene: 7. The CDR3 coding sequence is TGTGCCAGCAGCTCGGGCGGGGGTTATTCCTACGAGCAGTACTTC. It encodes CASSSGGGYSYEQYF.

The J gene is TRBJ2-6, the V gene TRBV6-4; D ambiguous. In germline, CDR1 is MRHNA, CDR2 SNTAGT. V lost 0 bases and J lost 1, with 7 bases in between. The CDR3 spans 16 residues. The CDR3 here is CASSDSAASGANVLTF. CDR3 bases: TGTGCCAGCAGTGACTCGGCAGCATCTGGGGCCAACGTCCTGACTTTC.

J is TRBJ2-1 and V is TRBV7-3; 11 positions match TRBD2. Germline V lookup: CDR1 SGHTA, CDR2 FQGTGA. J lost 8 bases, V lost 2 bases, and 5 bases had no gene match. CDR3 length: 15 residues. The CDR3 sequence is CASSLGTSGGDEQFF. CDR3 DNA sequence: TGTGCCAGCAGCTTAGGTACTAGCGGGGGAGATGAGCAGTTCTTC.

This clone showed up just once. The V and J genes are TRBV29-1 and TRBJ1-3; TRBD1 might be the D (5 bases). V was clipped by 6 bases and J by 1 base, with 10 bases between them. The CDR3 totals 13 residues. Germline V gene sequence: CDR1 SQVTM, CDR2 ANQGSEA. As DNA, the CDR3 is TGCAGCGTCCTTGAGGGGTCTGGAAACACCATATATTTT. It is translated as CSVLEGSGNTIYF.